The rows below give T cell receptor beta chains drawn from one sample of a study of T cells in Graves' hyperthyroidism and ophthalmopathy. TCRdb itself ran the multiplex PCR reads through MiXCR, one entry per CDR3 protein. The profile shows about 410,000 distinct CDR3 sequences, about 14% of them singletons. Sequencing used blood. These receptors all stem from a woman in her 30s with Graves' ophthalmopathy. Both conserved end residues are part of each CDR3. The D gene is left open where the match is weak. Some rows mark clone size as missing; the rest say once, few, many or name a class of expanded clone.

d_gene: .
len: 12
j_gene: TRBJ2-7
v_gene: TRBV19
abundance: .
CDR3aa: CASGEAGEEQYF
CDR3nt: TGTGCCAGTGGCGAGGCAGGGGAAGAGCAGTACTTC

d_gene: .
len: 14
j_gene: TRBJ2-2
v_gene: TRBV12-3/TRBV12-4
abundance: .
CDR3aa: CASSPRRVGGELFF
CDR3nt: TGTGCCAGCAGCCCCCGCAGGGTTGGCGGGGAGCTGTTTTTT

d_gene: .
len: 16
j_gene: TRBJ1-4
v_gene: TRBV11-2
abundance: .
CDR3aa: CASSLDRGVINEKPFF
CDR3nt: TGTGCCAGCAGCTTAGATCGGGGGGTAATTAATGAAAAACCGTTTTTT

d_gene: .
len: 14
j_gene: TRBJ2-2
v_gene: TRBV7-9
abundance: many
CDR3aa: CASSFGSNTGELFF
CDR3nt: TGTGCCAGCAGCTTTGGAAGTAACACCGGGGAGCTGTTTTTT

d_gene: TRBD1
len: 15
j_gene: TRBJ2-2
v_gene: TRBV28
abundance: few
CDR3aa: CASTGQGRSTGELFF
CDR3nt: TGTGCCAGCACTGGACAGGGCCGCTCCACCGGGGAGCTGTTTTTT

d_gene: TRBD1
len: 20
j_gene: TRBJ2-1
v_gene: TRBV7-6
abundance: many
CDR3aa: CASTRTDRDRGRSRGNEQFF
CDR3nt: TGTGCCAGCACACGTACTGATAGGGACAGGGGGCGTTCGAGGGGTAATGAGCAGTTCTTC

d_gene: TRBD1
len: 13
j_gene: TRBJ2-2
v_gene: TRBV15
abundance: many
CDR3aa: CATSGQGIGELFF
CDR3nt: TGTGCCACCAGCGGACAGGGAATCGGGGAGCTGTTTTTT

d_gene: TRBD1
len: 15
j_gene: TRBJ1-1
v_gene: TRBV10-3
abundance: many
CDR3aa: CAISNNRGDNTEAFF
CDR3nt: TGTGCCATCAGTAACAACAGGGGGGACAACACTGAAGCTTTCTTT

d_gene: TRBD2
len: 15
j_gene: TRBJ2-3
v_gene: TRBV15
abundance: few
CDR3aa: CATELAGGREDTQYF
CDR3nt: TGTGCCACCGAACTAGCGGGGGGGAGGGAGGATACGCAGTATTTT

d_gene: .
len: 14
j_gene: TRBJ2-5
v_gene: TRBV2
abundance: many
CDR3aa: CASSDYPLEETQYF
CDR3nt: TGTGCCAGCAGTGACTACCCATTAGAAGAGACCCAGTACTTC

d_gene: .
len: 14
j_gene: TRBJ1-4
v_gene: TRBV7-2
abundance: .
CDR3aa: CASSWRLSDEKLFF
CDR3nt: TGTGCCAGCAGCTGGCGGCTATCGGATGAAAAACTGTTTTTT

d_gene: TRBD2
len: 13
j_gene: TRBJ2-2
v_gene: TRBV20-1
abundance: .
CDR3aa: CSARAGGTGELFF
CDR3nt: TGCAGTGCTAGAGCGGGGGGCACCGGGGAGCTGTTTTTT

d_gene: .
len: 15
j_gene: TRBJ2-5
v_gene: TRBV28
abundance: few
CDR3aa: CASSLMGDGQETQYF
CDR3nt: TGTGCCAGCAGTTTAATGGGGGACGGACAAGAGACCCAGTACTTC

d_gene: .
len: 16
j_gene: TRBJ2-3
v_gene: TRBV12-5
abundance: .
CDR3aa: CASGLVLRGSADTQYF
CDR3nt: TGTGCTAGTGGTTTGGTACTGCGGGGTTCTGCGGATACGCAGTATTTT

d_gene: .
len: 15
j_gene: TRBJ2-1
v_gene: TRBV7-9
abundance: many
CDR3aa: CASSLGLNSYNEQFF
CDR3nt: TGTGCCAGCAGCTTAGGGTTGAACAGTTACAATGAGCAGTTCTTC

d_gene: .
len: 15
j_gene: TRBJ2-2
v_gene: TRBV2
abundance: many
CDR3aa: CASRHTSGNTGELFF
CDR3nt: TGTGCCAGCAGGCATACCTCAGGGAACACCGGGGAGCTGTTTTTT

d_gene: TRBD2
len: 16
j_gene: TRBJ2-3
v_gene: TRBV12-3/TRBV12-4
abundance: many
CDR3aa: CASSLVGLGITDTQYF
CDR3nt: TGTGCCAGCAGTTTAGTCGGACTAGGGATCACAGATACGCAGTATTTT

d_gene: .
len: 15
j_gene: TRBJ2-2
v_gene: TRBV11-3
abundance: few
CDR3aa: CASSSDKVQTGELFF
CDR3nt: TGTGCCAGCAGCTCCGACAAGGTCCAAACCGGGGAGCTGTTTTTT

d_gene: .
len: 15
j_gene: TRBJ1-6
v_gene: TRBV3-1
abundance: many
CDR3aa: CASSQLDSGNSPLHF
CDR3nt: TGTGCCAGCAGCCAACTTGACAGCGGAAATTCACCCCTCCACTTT

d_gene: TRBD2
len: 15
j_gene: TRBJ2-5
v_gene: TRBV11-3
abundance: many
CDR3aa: CASREAGPGGETQYF
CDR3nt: TGTGCCAGCAGAGAAGCGGGGCCCGGCGGGGAGACCCAGTACTTC

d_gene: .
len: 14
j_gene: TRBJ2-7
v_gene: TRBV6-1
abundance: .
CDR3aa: CASSPRGPSYEQYF
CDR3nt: TGTGCCAGCAGTCCACGGGGGCCGTCCTACGAGCAGTACTTC

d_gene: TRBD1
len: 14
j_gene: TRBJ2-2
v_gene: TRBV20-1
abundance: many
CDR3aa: CSARDHRGTGELFF
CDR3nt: TGCAGTGCTAGAGACCACAGGGGCACCGGGGAGCTGTTTTTT

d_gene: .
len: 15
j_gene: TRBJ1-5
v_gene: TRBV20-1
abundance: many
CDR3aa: CSARTGVDSNQPQHF
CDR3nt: TGCAGTGCTAGGACGGGGGTGGATAGCAATCAGCCCCAGCATTTT

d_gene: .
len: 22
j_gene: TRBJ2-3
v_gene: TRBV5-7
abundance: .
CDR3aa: CASSLQRRLGSKESIDRDTQYF
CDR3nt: TGTGCCAGCAGCTTACAGCGACGTCTGGGGTCAAAAGAGAGTATTGATAGGGATACGCAGTATTTT

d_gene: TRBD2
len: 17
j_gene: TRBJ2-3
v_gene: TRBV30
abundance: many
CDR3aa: CAWSSLASGARTDTQYF
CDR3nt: TGTGCCTGGAGTAGCTTGGCTAGCGGGGCACGAACAGATACGCAGTATTTT

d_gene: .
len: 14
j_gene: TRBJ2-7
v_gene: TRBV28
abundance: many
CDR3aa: CASSFHRVAYEQYF
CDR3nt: TGTGCCAGCAGTTTTCACAGGGTGGCCTACGAGCAGTACTTC

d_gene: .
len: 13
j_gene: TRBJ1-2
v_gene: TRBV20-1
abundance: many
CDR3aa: CSARVGGRDGYTF
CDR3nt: TGCAGTGCTAGAGTGGGGGGTCGCGATGGCTACACCTTC

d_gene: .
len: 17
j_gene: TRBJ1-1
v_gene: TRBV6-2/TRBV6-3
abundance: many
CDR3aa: CASSYPGTALMNTEAFF
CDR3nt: TGTGCCAGCAGTTACCCAGGGACGGCCCTCATGAACACTGAAGCTTTCTTT

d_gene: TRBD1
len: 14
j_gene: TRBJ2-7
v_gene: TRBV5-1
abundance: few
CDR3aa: CASSATGASYEQYF
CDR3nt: TGCGCCAGCAGCGCCACAGGGGCCTCCTACGAGCAGTACTTC

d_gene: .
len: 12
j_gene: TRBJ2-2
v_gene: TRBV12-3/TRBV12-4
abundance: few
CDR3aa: CASSRTVGELFF
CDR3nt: TGTGCCAGCAGTAGGACAGTCGGGGAGCTGTTTTTT

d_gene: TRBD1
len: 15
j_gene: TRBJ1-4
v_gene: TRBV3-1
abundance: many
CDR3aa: CASSQAGTGKEKLFF
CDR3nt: TGTGCCAGCAGCCAAGCCGGGACAGGGAAGGAAAAACTGTTTTTT

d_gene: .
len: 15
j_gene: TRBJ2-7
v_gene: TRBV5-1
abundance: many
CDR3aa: CASSSPGPSSYEQYF
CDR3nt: TGCGCCAGCAGCTCCCCGGGTCCGAGTTCCTACGAGCAGTACTTC

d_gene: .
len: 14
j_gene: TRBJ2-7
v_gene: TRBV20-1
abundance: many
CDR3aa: CSARGHQRNYEQYF
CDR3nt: TGCAGTGCTAGGGGACACCAAAGAAACTACGAGCAGTACTTC

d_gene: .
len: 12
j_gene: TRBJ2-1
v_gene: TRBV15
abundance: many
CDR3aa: CATRMVGHEQFF
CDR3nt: TGTGCCACCAGAATGGTCGGTCATGAGCAGTTCTTC

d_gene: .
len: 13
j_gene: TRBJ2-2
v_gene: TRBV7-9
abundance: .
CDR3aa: CASRTRDTGELFF
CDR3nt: TGTGCCAGCAGGACTCGGGACACCGGGGAGCTGTTTTTT

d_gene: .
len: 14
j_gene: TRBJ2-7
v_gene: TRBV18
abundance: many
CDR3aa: CASSLKAERYEQYF
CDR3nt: TGTGCCAGCTCACTCAAAGCGGAACGCTACGAGCAGTACTTC

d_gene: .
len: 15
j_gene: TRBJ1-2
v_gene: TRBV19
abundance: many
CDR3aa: CASKEGWGTNYGYTF
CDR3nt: TGTGCCAGTAAGGAAGGATGGGGCACTAACTATGGCTACACCTTC

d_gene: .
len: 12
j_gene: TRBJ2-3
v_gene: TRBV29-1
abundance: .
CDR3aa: CSVEDLKGSQYF
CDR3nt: TGCAGCGTTGAAGATCTTAAGGGGTCGCAGTATTTT

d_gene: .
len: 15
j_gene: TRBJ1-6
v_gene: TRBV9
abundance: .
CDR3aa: CASSPGEFSLSPLHF
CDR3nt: TGTGCCAGCAGTCCAGGAGAATTTTCCCTTTCACCCCTCCACTTT

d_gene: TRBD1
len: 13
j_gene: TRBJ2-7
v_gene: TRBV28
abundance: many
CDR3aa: CASKLDRVDEQYF
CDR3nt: TGTGCCAGCAAACTAGACAGGGTCGACGAGCAGTACTTC

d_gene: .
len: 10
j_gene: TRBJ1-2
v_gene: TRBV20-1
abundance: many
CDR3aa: CSATGEGYTF
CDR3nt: TGCAGTGCGACGGGAGAAGGCTACACCTTC

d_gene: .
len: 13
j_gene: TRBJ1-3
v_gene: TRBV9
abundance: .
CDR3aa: CASSPHGGGAGYF
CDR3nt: TGTGCCAGCAGCCCCCACGGTGGGGGAGCAGGGTATTTT

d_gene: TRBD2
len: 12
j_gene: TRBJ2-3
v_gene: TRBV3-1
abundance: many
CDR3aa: CASSLGLGAQYF
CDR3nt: TGTGCCAGCAGCCTAGGACTAGGGGCGCAGTATTTT

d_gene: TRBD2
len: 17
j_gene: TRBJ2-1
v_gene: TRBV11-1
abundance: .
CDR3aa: CASSLRLAEGVGNEQFF
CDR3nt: TGTGCCAGCAGCCTAAGACTAGCGGAGGGGGTAGGCAATGAGCAGTTCTTC

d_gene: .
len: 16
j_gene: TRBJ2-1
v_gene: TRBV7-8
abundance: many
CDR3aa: CASSLSQLNTGNEQFF
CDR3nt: TGTGCCAGCAGCCTATCCCAATTAAATACGGGCAATGAGCAGTTCTTC

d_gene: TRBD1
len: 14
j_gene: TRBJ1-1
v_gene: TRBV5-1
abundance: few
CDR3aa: CASSFGTGSTEAFF
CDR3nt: TGCGCCAGCAGCTTCGGGACAGGGAGCACTGAAGCTTTCTTT

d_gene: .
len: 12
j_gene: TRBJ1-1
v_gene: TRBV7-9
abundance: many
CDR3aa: CASNYYGSEAFF
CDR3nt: TGTGCCAGCAACTACTACGGCTCTGAAGCTTTCTTT

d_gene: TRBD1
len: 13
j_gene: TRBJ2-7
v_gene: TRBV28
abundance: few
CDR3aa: CASIDRGRYEQYF
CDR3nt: TGTGCCAGCATCGACAGGGGGCGGTACGAGCAGTACTTC

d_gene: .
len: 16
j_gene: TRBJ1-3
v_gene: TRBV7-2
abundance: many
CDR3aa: CASSLAGVTPGNTIYF
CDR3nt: TGTGCCAGCAGCTTAGCGGGGGTAACCCCTGGAAACACCATATATTTT

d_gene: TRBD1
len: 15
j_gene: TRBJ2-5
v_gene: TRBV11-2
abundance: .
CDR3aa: CASSWTRDRDREQYF
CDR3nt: TGTGCCAGCAGCTGGACCCGGGACAGGGATAGAGAGCAGTACTTC

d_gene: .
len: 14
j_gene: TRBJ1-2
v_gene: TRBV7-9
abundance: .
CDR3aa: CASSLHPGYNGYTF
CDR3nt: TGTGCCAGCAGCTTACATCCAGGGTATAATGGCTACACCTTC

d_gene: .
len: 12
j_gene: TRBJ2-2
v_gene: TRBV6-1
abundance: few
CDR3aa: CASRRKPGELFF
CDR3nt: TGTGCCTCCCGACGGAAACCAGGGGAGCTGTTTTTT

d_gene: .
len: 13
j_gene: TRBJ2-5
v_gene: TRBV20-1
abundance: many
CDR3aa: CSARRGAQETQYF
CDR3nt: TGCAGTGCTAGACGTGGGGCCCAAGAGACCCAGTACTTC

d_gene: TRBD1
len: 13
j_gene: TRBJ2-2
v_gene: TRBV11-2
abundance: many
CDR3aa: CASIKQGAGELFF
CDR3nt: TGTGCCAGCATCAAGCAGGGGGCCGGGGAGCTGTTTTTT

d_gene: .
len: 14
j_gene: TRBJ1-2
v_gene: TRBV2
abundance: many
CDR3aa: CASSRTENNYGYTF
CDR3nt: TGTGCCAGCTCTAGGACAGAAAATAACTATGGCTACACCTTC

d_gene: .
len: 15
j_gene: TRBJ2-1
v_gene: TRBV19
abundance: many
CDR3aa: CASSAGFDSYNEQFF
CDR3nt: TGTGCCAGCTCGGCGGGGTTCGACTCCTACAATGAGCAGTTCTTC

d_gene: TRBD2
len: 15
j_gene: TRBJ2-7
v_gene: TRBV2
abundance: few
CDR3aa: CASSEGTSGGGEQYF
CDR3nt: TGTGCCAGCAGTGAGGGGACTAGCGGGGGGGGCGAGCAGTACTTC

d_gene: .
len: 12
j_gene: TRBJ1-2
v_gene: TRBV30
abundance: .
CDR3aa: CAWAVGAYGYTF
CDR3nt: TGTGCCTGGGCCGTGGGGGCCTATGGCTACACCTTC

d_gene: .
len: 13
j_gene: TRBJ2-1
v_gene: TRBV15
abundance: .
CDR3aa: CATSRDWQNEQFF
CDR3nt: TGTGCCACCAGCAGAGATTGGCAGAATGAGCAGTTCTTC